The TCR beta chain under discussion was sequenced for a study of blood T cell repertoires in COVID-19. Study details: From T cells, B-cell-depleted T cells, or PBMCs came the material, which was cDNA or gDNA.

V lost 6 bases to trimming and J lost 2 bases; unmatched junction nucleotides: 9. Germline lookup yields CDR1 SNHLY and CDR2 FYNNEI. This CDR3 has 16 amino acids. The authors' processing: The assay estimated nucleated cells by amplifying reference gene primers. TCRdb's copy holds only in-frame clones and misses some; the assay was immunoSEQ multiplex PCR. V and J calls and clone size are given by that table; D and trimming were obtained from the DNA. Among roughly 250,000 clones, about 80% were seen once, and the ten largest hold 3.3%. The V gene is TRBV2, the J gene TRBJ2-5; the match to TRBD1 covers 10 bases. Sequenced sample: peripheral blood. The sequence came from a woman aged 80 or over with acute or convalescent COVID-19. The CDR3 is CASRHPGTGAQETQYF. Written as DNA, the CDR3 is TGTGCCAGCAGGCATCCCGGGACAGGGGCACAAGAGACCCAGTACTTC.